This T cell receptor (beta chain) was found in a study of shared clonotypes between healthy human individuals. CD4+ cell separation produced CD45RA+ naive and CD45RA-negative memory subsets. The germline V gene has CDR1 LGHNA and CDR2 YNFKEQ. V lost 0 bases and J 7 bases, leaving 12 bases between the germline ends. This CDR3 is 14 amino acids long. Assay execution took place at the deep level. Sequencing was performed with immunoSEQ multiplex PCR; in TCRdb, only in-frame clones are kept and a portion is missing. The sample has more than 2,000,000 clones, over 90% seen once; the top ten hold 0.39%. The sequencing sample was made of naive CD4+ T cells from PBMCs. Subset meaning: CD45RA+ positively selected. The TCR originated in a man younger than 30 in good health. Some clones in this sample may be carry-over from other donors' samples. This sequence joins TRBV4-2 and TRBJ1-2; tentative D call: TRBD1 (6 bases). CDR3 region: CASSQDSGRGGYTF. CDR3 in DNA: TGTGCCAGCAGCCAAGATTCGGGCAGGGGTGGCTACACCTTC.